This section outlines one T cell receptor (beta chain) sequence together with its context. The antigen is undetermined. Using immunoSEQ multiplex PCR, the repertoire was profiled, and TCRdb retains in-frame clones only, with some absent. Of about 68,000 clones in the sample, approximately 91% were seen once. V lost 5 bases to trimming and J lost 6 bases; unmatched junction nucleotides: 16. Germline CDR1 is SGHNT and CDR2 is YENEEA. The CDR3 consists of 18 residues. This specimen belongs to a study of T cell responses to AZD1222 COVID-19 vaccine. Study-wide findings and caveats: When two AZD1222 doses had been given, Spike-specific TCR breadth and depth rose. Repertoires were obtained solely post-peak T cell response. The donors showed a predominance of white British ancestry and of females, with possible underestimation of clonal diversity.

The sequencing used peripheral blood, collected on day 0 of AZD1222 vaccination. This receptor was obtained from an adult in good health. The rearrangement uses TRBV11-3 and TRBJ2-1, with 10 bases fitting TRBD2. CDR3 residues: CASSPPRTSGKAVNEQFF. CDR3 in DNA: TGTGCCAGCAGCCCTCCTAGGACTAGCGGAAAGGCGGTCAATGAGCAGTTCTTC.